This T cell receptor (beta chain) stems from a study of blood T cell repertoires in COVID-19. As for the study in general: There were acute and convalescent COVID-19 samples, and they came from the United States, Italy and Spain. PBMCs, B-cell-depleted T cells, or T cells were the source of the cDNA or gDNA that made up the material.

Measured with immunoSEQ multiplex PCR; TCRdb has only the in-frame clones, and not every one. Of 400,000 to 500,000 clones listed, 70% to 90% were seen once; the top ten hold 1.2% to 1.5%. Germline CDR1 and CDR2: MNHEY and SVGEGT. The J segment lost 2 bases and the V segment lost 1 base, leaving 11 bases of the junction unmatched. The CDR3 loop spans 19 amino acids. Each participant's cohort was designated according to participant-reported clinical history. Within 2 weeks of study entry, exposed participants had contacted a PCR-confirmed or clinician-diagnosed COVID-19 case. The TCR sequence derives from a woman younger than 30 who had been exposed to COVID-19. The sample was PBMCs or T cells enriched from blood (not recorded which). The rearrangement joins TRBV6-2 or TRBV6-3 to TRBJ2-3; 11 bases agree with TRBD2. CDR3 in DNA: TGTGCCAGCAGTTACTTGCTAGCGGGGGGTCTTACTCCCACAGATACGCAGTATTTT. Translation: CASSYLLAGGLTPTDTQYF.